The text below deals with one T cell receptor (beta chain). Its antigen is as yet unknown. Sequencing templates came from extracted RNA that was reverse transcribed into cDNA. Profiling relied on immunoSEQ multiplex PCR, and the TCRdb table lists in-frame clones only, not all of them. The data show 200,000 to 250,000 clones, roughly three fifths seen once. The CDR3 covers 15 residues. The V and J ends lost 5 bases and 0 bases respectively, with 10 bases between them. Germline CDR1 and CDR2: SGHTA and FQGTGA. The data are from a study of CD8+ T cells in alopecia areata. Findings of the study overall: It was lesional scalp, especially alopecia totalis/universalis, that showed higher clonality than normal scalp.

The TCR comes from a human donor in good health. The chain employs TRBV7-3 and TRBJ2-2; possibly TRBD1 or TRBD2 for D (5 bases each). Specimen: CD8+ T cells sorted from blood. CDR3 DNA sequence: TGTGCCAGCAGCCCCCGGGACCCGAACACCGGGGAGCTGTTTTTT. It is translated as CASSPRDPNTGELFF.